This is a list of T cell receptor beta chains from one sample in a study of control samples from healthy donors and cancer patients. Profiling relied on immunoSEQ multiplex PCR, and the TCRdb table lists in-frame clones only, not all of them. The table includes about 90,000 clones, roughly nine tenths detected once. Source material: blood. The receptor set was obtained from a woman between 18 and 29 years old in good health. Both conserved end residues are part of each CDR3. The D gene is left open where the match is weak. A clone size is listed for some rows: how often the clone was seen (once, few, many), or a class if it is expanded.

j_call	d_call	clone_size	v_call	cdr3_aa	cdr3_nt
TRBJ2-7	TRBD1	once	TRBV24-1	CATSDPDRWIGQYF	TGTGCCACCAGTGACCCGGACAGGTGGATCGGGCAGTACTTC
TRBJ2-5	.	.	TRBV13	CASSFGTAGGETQYF	TGTGCCAGCAGCTTCGGGACGGCTGGGGGAGAGACCCAGTACTTC
TRBJ1-5	.	.	TRBV19	CASSKNPSSHSNQPQHF	TGTGCCAGTAGTAAAAATCCAAGCTCCCATAGCAATCAGCCCCAGCATTTT
TRBJ1-2	.	.	TRBV21-1	CASSKGAGPNPYYGYTF	TGTGCCAGCAGCAAAGGGGCAGGGCCTAACCCTTACTATGGCTACACCTTC
TRBJ2-2	.	few	TRBV6-4	CASSDRDTGELFF	TGTGCCAGCAGTGACAGGGACACCGGGGAGCTGTTTTTT
TRBJ1-2	.	.	TRBV6-5	CASSYRRGDGYTF	TGTGCCAGCAGTTACCGCCGGGGTGATGGCTACACCTTC
TRBJ2-7	.	.	TRBV5-5	CASSLEPGRNYEQYF	TGTGCCAGCAGCTTGGAGCCCGGCAGGAACTACGAGCAGTACTTC
TRBJ1-2	.	.	TRBV7-6	CASSLRPTPTNYGYTF	TGTGCCAGCAGCTTAAGGCCTACGCCTACTAACTATGGCTACACCTTC
TRBJ1-5	.	.	TRBV5-1	CASSLTGYSNQPQHF	TGCGCCAGCAGCTTAACGGGGTATAGCAATCAGCCCCAGCATTTT
TRBJ1-1	TRBD1	.	TRBV28	CASSTTGTGALEAFF	TGTGCCAGCAGTACAACCGGGACAGGGGCCCTTGAAGCTTTCTTT
TRBJ2-3	.	.	TRBV9	CASSVLRGASDTQYF	TGTGCCAGCAGCGTACTGAGGGGCGCGTCAGATACGCAGTATTTT
TRBJ1-1	.	.	TRBV27	CASSSKGVTEAFF	TGTGCCAGCAGTTCGAAGGGAGTCACTGAAGCTTTCTTT
TRBJ2-1	.	.	TRBV2	CASSEMTYNEQFF	TGTGCCAGCAGTGAAATGACCTACAATGAGCAGTTCTTC
TRBJ1-1	.	.	TRBV19	CASSPPENTEAFF	TGTGCCAGTAGTCCCCCGGAGAACACTGAAGCTTTCTTT
TRBJ1-3	TRBD1	.	TRBV19	CASKDRFSGNTIYF	TGTGCCAGTAAGGACAGGTTCTCTGGAAACACCATATATTTT
TRBJ1-2	TRBD1	.	TRBV27	CASSLGGGSGGYTF	TGTGCCAGCAGTTTAGGAGGGGGCTCGGGTGGCTACACCTTC
TRBJ1-5	.	.	TRBV19	CASSGTGWRSNQPQHF	TGTGCCAGTAGTGGTACGGGGTGGCGGAGCAATCAGCCCCAGCATTTT
TRBJ2-1	.	few	TRBV6-4	CASSVIGGSYNEQFF	TGTGCCAGCAGTGTGATTGGGGGTTCCTACAATGAGCAGTTCTTC
TRBJ2-1	.	.	TRBV5-1	CASSSVTSYEQFF	TGCGCCAGCAGCTCAGTAACTAGTTATGAGCAGTTCTTC
TRBJ1-2	.	.	TRBV10-3	CAISESEAVYTF	TGTGCCATCAGTGAGTCGGAGGCGGTCTACACCTTC
TRBJ2-3	.	.	TRBV24-1	CATSDLGDLSRDTQYF	TGTGCCACCAGTGATCTCGGGGACTTGAGCCGGGATACGCAGTATTTT
TRBJ2-1	TRBD2	.	TRBV9	CASSVGLAGYNEQFF	TGTGCCAGCAGCGTAGGGCTAGCGGGGTACAATGAGCAGTTCTTC
TRBJ2-7	.	.	TRBV3-1/TRBV3-2	CASSSQGGNEQYF	TGTGCCAGCAGCTCTCAAGGGGGTAACGAGCAGTACTTC
TRBJ2-7	TRBD1	.	TRBV29-1	CSVEGDSLNYEQYF	TGCAGCGTTGAAGGGGACAGCCTTAACTACGAGCAGTACTTC
TRBJ1-5	.	.	TRBV6-6	CASDPDISNQPQHF	TGTGCCAGCGACCCGGACATCTCCAATCAGCCCCAGCATTTT
TRBJ2-5	.	.	TRBV6-1	CASSERGSETQYF	TGTGCCAGCAGTGAAAGGGGATCAGAGACCCAGTACTTC
TRBJ2-3	TRBD2	.	TRBV7-9	CASTKAGGSTDTQYF	TGTGCCAGCACCAAAGCGGGGGGTAGCACAGATACGCAGTATTTT
TRBJ2-7	.	.	TRBV5-4	CASSLGQERGYEQYF	TGTGCCAGCAGCTTGGGTCAAGAGCGCGGGTACGAGCAGTACTTC
TRBJ1-5	.	.	TRBV27	CASSLSDSNQPQHF	TGTGCCAGCAGTTTATCGGATAGCAATCAGCCCCAGCATTTT
TRBJ1-2	TRBD1	.	TRBV28	CASSSQGMRGYTF	TGTGCCAGCAGTTCACAGGGGATGCGTGGCTACACCTTC
TRBJ2-7	TRBD1	.	TRBV6-2/TRBV6-3	CASSLPQQGAPREQYF	TGTGCCAGCAGTTTACCTCAACAGGGGGCGCCCCGAGAGCAGTACTTC
TRBJ1-6	.	.	TRBV7-2	CASSLTSQQQELNSPLHF	TGTGCCAGCAGCCTGACTTCCCAACAACAGGAGTTGAATTCACCCCTCCACTTT
TRBJ1-3	TRBD1	.	TRBV4-2	CASSQDRDREFGNTIYF	TGTGCCAGCAGCCAAGACCGGGACAGGGAGTTCGGAAACACCATATATTTT
TRBJ2-7	.	.	TRBV7-9	CASSFSGAREQYF	TGTGCCAGCAGCTTCTCCGGGGCCCGCGAGCAGTACTTC
TRBJ2-1	.	.	TRBV21-1	CASSEDLPGFYNEQFF	TGTGCCAGCAGCGAAGACCTTCCGGGATTTTACAATGAGCAGTTCTTC
TRBJ1-3	.	.	TRBV1	CTSSQNKGSPMSLFGDTIYF	TGCACCAGCAGCCAAAATAAGGGCAGCCCAATGAGTCTCTTTGGGGACACCATATATTTT